This TCR beta chain appears in the sequencing data of a study of T cells in Graves' hyperthyroidism and ophthalmopathy. Study results and caveats: Ophthalmopathy prediction by the model preceded onset by a median about 6.3 months. Peripheral blood also featured most of the thyroid clonotypes expanded above 0.001.

Amplification of TCR beta CDR3 regions was performed using RNA transcripts as template. During a first-round RT-PCR of the TCR CDR3, the HTBI primer set was used. A single record per CDR3 protein comes from TCRdb applying MiXCR to the multiplex PCR reads. The sample carries approximately 560,000 distinct CDR3 sequences, about a sixth recorded once. In its sample, this clonotype was seen many times. What it binds is not known. CDR3 length equals 13 residues. Trimming removed 3 bases from V and 7 bases from J, with 10 bases in between. The germline V gene has CDR1 SGHRS and CDR2 YFSETQ. Hyperthyroidism of Graves' type that showed no ophthalmopathy progression within 18 months was stable.

This TCR was sampled from a woman aged 30 to 39 with Graves' hyperthyroidism. The sequenced sample was blood. The chain is built from TRBV5-1 and TRBJ1-4; D may be TRBD1 (5 bases). CDR3 in DNA: TGCGCCAGCAGCTCATACGACAGTGAAAAACTGTTTTTT. It specifies CASSSYDSEKLFF. The full variable domain, its missing parts supplied by reference TRBV5-1 and TRBJ1-4, is KAGVTQTPRYLIKTRGQQVTLSCSPISGHRSVSWYQQTPGQGLQFLFEYFSETQRNKGNFPGRFSGRQFSNSRSEMNVSTLELGDSALYLCASSSYDSEKLFFGSGTQLSVL.